The 15 T cell receptor beta chains below all came from one sample that was sequenced in a study of T cell repertoires in cytomegalovirus infection. TCRdb re-called the reads through MiXCR, storing one row per CDR3 protein. The table includes approximately 490,000 distinct CDR3 sequences, approximately 10% detected once. The material sequenced was PBMCs. The receptors were sampled from a human donor in good health (CMV status not recorded). Some clones in this sample may be carry-over from other donors' samples.

The sample holds many counts of this clonotype. The J gene is TRBJ1-1, the V gene TRBV3-1, with a weak D call TRBD1 (5 bases). Trimming stripped 1 base from V and 5 bases from J, with 11 bases between. This CDR3 region has 14 residues. Germline V gives CDR1 LGHDT, CDR2 YNNKEL (reference sequence). As DNA, the CDR3 is TGTGCCAGCAGCCAAGGTACAGGACGGACTGAAGCTTTCTTT. Amino acids: CASSQGTGRTEAFF.

This clonotype occurred many times. The chain carries TRBV28 and TRBJ2-1; 11 bases match TRBD2. In germline, CDR1 is MDHEN, CDR2 SYDVKM. The CDR3 is made up of 16 amino acids. V shed 4 bases, J shed 6 bases, and the junction held 8 bases outside the gene matches. CDR3 protein: CASSSSLAGGGNEQFF. CDR3 coding DNA: TGTGCCAGCAGTTCTAGCTTAGCGGGGGGGGGCAATGAGCAGTTCTTC.

This clonotype was recorded many times. V gene TRBV19 combines with J gene TRBJ2-1; TRBD2 matches 10 bases. The length of the CDR3 is 14 residues. The germline gives CDR1 LNHDA, CDR2 SQIVND (reference sequence). The V and J ends lost 5 bases and 7 bases, in that order; junction bases with no gene match: 5. The chain's CDR3 is CASSEAGGGNEQFF. In DNA, the CDR3 is TGTGCCAGTAGTGAAGCGGGGGGGGGGAATGAGCAGTTCTTC.

The sample holds many counts of this clonotype. One junction end disagrees with the germline gene, perhaps due to a read error. In nucleotides, the CDR3 is TGCAGCGTTGGACAGTCCTCTAATTCACCCCTCCACTTT. Translating it yields CSVGQSSNSPLHF. This sequence joins TRBV29-1 and TRBJ1-6, with D possibly matching TRBD1 (5 bases). Germline V lookup: CDR1 SQVTM, CDR2 ANQGSEA. The CDR3 is made up of 13 amino acids.

There are many counts of this clonotype. The chain joins TRBV7-8 to TRBJ1-3; perhaps TRBD1 as D (5 bases). The CDR3 has 17 amino acids. Trimming took 5 bases from V and 0 from J, leaving 17 bases between them. In germline, CDR1 is SGHVS, CDR2 FQNEAQ. The CDR3 bases are TGTGCCAGCAGCCCCACCGCGGGGCCCGGCTCTGGAAACACCATATATTTT. It yields the protein CASSPTAGPGSGNTIYF. Drawing the rest from reference TRBV7-8 and TRBJ1-3, the complete variable domain is GAGVSQSPRYKVAKRGQDVALRCDPISGHVSLFWYQQALGQGPEFLTYFQNEAQLDKSGLPSDRFFAERPEGSVSTLKIQRTQQEDSAVYLCASSPTAGPGSGNTIYFGEGSWLTVV.

This chain connects TRBV6-2 or TRBV6-3 to TRBJ1-1, with D hard to call. This CDR3 region has 13 residues. V was pared by 3 bases and J by 6 bases, with 11 bases between. Germline V gene sequence: CDR1 MNHEY, CDR2 SVGEGT. CDR3 sequence reads: CASSYAFPAEAFF. The CDR3 DNA follows: TGTGCCAGCAGTTATGCTTTCCCCGCTGAAGCTTTCTTT.

This chain links TRBV18 with TRBJ1-1; D remains ambiguous. The CDR3 spans 14 residues. Per germline, CDR1 KGHSH and CDR2 LQKENI. The V and J ends lost 0 bases and 7 bases respectively, with 12 bases between them. The CDR3 loop reads CASSPPLQKYEAFF. The CDR3 bases are TGTGCCAGCTCACCACCGTTGCAGAAGTATGAAGCTTTCTTT.

At least ten counts were recorded for this clonotype. The V and J genes are TRBV7-9 and TRBJ2-1; D uncertain. Germline CDR1 reads SEHNR; CDR2 reads FQNEAQ (reference sequence). Trimming stripped 8 bases from V and 3 bases from J, with 14 bases between. The CDR3 has 14 amino acids. CDR3 loop: CASPLPRDYNEQFF. CDR3 nucleotide sequence: TGTGCCAGCCCGCTGCCTAGGGACTACAATGAGCAGTTCTTC.

This clonotype was found many times. The V gene is TRBV5-1, the J gene TRBJ2-3, with TRBD2 matching 9 bases. After removal of 3 bases from V and 4 bases from J, the junction contained 6 bases not matched to a gene. CDR1 is SGHRS and CDR2 is YFSETQ in the germline V gene. CDR3 length equals 15 residues. The CDR3 DNA reads as TGCGCCAGCAGCTCGGGAGCGGGGGGATCAGATACGCAGTATTTT. The encoded protein is CASSSGAGGSDTQYF.

The chain's CDR3 is CATDDGHEQFF. CDR3 sequence (DNA): TGTGCCACCGACGACGGACATGAGCAGTTCTTC. The chain joins TRBV10-3 to TRBJ2-1; D is ambiguous. CDR3 size: 11 residues. Trimming cost V 10 bases and J 8 bases, with 12 bases left between them. Germline CDR1 is ENHRY and CDR2 is SYGVKD.

The gene calls are TRBV3-1 and TRBJ2-1; TRBD2 matches 8 bases. The CDR3 covers 17 residues. Germline assignment: CDR1 LGHDT and CDR2 YNNKEL (reference sequence). With V trimmed by 1 base and J by 2 bases, 7 bases remained unmatched. The CDR3 sequence is CASSQGGAGATYNEQFF. The CDR3 bases are TGTGCCAGCAGCCAAGGAGGAGCGGGGGCAACCTACAATGAGCAGTTCTTC.

This clonotype turned up a few times. The CDR3 protein is CAISAALGPNTEAFF. For the CDR3, the DNA is TGTGCCATCAGTGCGGCTCTGGGGCCGAACACTGAAGCTTTCTTT. The rearrangement uses TRBV10-3 and TRBJ1-1; tentative D call: TRBD1 (5 bases). The CDR3 has 15 amino acids. Trimming took off 4 bases at V and 1 base at J, with 13 bases between the two ends. Germline CDR1 ENHRY, CDR2 SYGVKD.

The gene calls are TRBV19 and TRBJ1-4; D call uncertain. In germline, CDR1 is LNHDA, CDR2 SQIVND (reference sequence). The CDR3 contains 16 residues. Trimming took 3 bases from V and 0 from J, leaving 11 bases between them. The CDR3 is CASSMTPGATNEKLFF. CDR3 DNA sequence: TGTGCCAGTAGTATGACACCCGGGGCAACTAATGAAAAACTGTTTTTT.

This clonotype occurred many times. J is TRBJ2-7 and V is TRBV7-6; a weak D match, TRBD2 (6 bases). V lost 4 bases and J lost 1, with 14 bases in between. The CDR3 sequence is 15 residues long. Germline CDR1 reads SGHVS; CDR2 reads FNYEAQ. Here the CDR3 DNA reads TGTGCCAGCAGCTCGTCGGGGGAGAGTTCCTACGAGCAGTACTTC. Translated: CASSSSGESSYEQYF.

The sample holds many counts of this clonotype. The J gene is TRBJ2-3, the V gene TRBV14, with D uncertain. The CDR3 extends over 15 amino acids. V was trimmed by 0 bases and J by 0 bases, leaving 7 bases between them. Germline CDR1 is SGHDN and CDR2 is FVKESK. The CDR3 here is CASSQEFTSTDTQYF. CDR3 coding DNA: TGTGCCAGCAGCCAAGAATTCACTAGCACAGATACGCAGTATTTT.